Below, 12 T cell receptor beta chains from the same sample are listed, as sequenced in a study of T cells after yellow fever vaccination. A single record per CDR3 protein comes from TCRdb applying MiXCR to the 5' RACE reads. The sample lists 310,000 or so distinct CDR3 sequences, around 3.9% seen once, with 23% in the top ten. This specimen was PBMCs, taken on the day of the yellow fever booster vaccination. The receptor source for this set is a man aged 18 to 30 who received the YFV17D yellow fever vaccine.

This clonotype was seen only a few times. V is TRBV4-1 and J is TRBJ1-5, with 9 bases that match TRBD1. V dropped 2 bases and J dropped 3; count of bases not matched to a gene: 2. The CDR3 loop spans 15 amino acids. The germline gives CDR1 MGHRA, CDR2 YSYEKL. The CDR3 nucleotides are TGCGCCAGCAGCCAAAGGACAGGGGCCAATCAGCCCCAGCATTTT. It yields the protein CASSQRTGANQPQHF.

This clonotype was picked up many times. The chain carries TRBV7-2 and TRBJ1-1, with TRBD1 matching over 7 bases. Looked up from germline, CDR1 is SGHTA and CDR2 is FQGNSA. This CDR3 has 15 amino acids. V lost 1 base and J lost 1; bases outside the gene matches: 3. The CDR3 is CASSLVAGGNTEAFF. Written as DNA, the CDR3 is TGTGCCAGCAGCTTAGTAGCAGGGGGGAACACTGAAGCTTTCTTT.

This clonotype came up a few times. The V and J genes are TRBV5-5 and TRBJ2-5, with 7 bases aligning to TRBD1. Trimming took 4 bases from V and 1 from J; bases not matched to a gene: 7. Germline V CDR1 and CDR2: SGHKS, YYEKEE (reference sequence). The CDR3 loop spans 15 amino acids. CDR3 DNA sequence: TGTGCCAGCAGCGCTGGACAGGCACCCCAAGAGACCCAGTACTTC. It translates to CASSAGQAPQETQYF.

A few counts support this clonotype. J is TRBJ1-2 and V is TRBV7-2, with D possibly being TRBD1 (6 bases). Germline values: CDR1 SGHTA, CDR2 FQGNSA. The CDR3 runs 14 residues. The V and J ends lost 4 bases and 2 bases respectively, with 11 bases between them. The DNA for the CDR3 is TGTGCCAGCAGCTACACAGGGCTAAACTATGGCTACACCTTC. It specifies CASSYTGLNYGYTF.

This clonotype showed up many times. The chain carries TRBV4-3 and TRBJ2-1; D remains unclear. The CDR3 runs to 14 residues. Trimming cost V 1 base and J 7 bases, with 11 bases left between them. Germline V gene lookup returns CDR1 LGHNA and CDR2 YSLEER. The CDR3 sequence is CASSQVLGGNEQFF. The CDR3 coding sequence is TGCGCCAGCAGCCAAGTATTAGGTGGGAATGAGCAGTTCTTC.

This clonotype appeared a few times. The V and J genes are TRBV24-1 and TRBJ1-1; D is perhaps TRBD1 (5 bases). V was cut by 2 bases and J by 1 base, with 7 bases left in between. Germline CDR1 KGHDR, CDR2 SFDVKD. There are 14 residues in the CDR3. CDR3 DNA: TGTGCCACCAGTGATTCCGACAGGAACACTGAAGCTTTCTTT. Its translation: CATSDSDRNTEAFF.

In this sample, this clonotype turned up many times. This sequence joins TRBV7-2 and TRBJ2-2, with D possibly matching TRBD2 (5 bases). The CDR3 is 15 residues long. Looked up from germline, CDR1 is SGHTA and CDR2 is FQGNSA. V dropped 5 bases and J dropped 1 base, with 11 bases sitting between them. CDR3 sequence reads: CASSRVAWNTGELFF. The CDR3 DNA is TGTGCCAGCAGCCGAGTAGCGTGGAACACCGGGGAGCTGTTTTTT.

This clonotype has more than one count but fewer than ten. This chain uses TRBV20-1 with TRBJ2-3, with 10 bases that match TRBD2. The V segment lost 1 base and the J segment 5 bases; nucleotides outside the gene matches: 9. The CDR3 has 16 amino acids. Germline V CDR1 and CDR2: DFQATT, SNEGSKA (reference sequence). CDR3 nucleotides: TGCAGTGCTAGAGGGACAGCGGGGGGGCCCGGAGATACGCAGTATTTT. Translating gives CSARGTAGGPGDTQYF.

This clonotype was counted at least ten times. The gene calls are TRBV10-3 and TRBJ2-5; D remains unclear. This CDR3 has 13 amino acids. The ends were cut back, 0 bases at V and 1 base at J, with 3 bases in the middle. Germline CDR1 is ENHRY and CDR2 is SYGVKD. CDR3 in DNA: TGTGCCATCAGTGAGTCGCCCCAAGAGACCCAGTACTTC. Protein sequence: CAISESPQETQYF.

At least ten counts were recorded for this clonotype. This chain joins TRBV12-3 or TRBV12-4 and TRBJ2-2, with D uncertain. Trimming pared 3 bases from V and 2 bases from J, leaving 19 bases between. The CDR3 extends over 18 amino acids. The CDR3: CASSFKNLRFFNTGELFF. The CDR3 nucleotides are TGTGCCAGCAGTTTTAAGAACCTAAGATTCTTTAACACCGGGGAGCTGTTTTTT.

The sample holds a few counts of this clonotype. J is TRBJ2-4 and V is TRBV6-5; D unclear. Trimming took off 5 bases at V and 1 base at J, with 6 bases between the two ends. The CDR3 spans 13 residues. CDR1 and CDR2 from the germline V gene are MNHEY and SVGAGI. CDR3 nucleotides: TGTGCCAGCAGTCCTAACGCCAAAAACATTCAGTACTTC. It codes for CASSPNAKNIQYF.

Only a few counts were recorded for this clonotype. The chain has TRBV18 and TRBJ1-2; D might be TRBD1 (6 bases). Germline V CDR1 and CDR2: KGHSH, LQKENI. The CDR3 runs to 15 residues. Trimming stripped 3 bases from V and 6 bases from J, with 17 bases between. CDR3 sequence reads: CASSPGITGMDGYTF. The CDR3 DNA is TGTGCCAGCTCACCCGGCATAACAGGGATGGATGGCTACACCTTC.